This TCR beta chain was documented in a study of blood T cell repertoires in COVID-19. Across the whole study: Sites in the United States, Italy and Spain provided acute and convalescent COVID-19 samples.

This clone was seen only a few times. CDR1 and CDR2 (germline): SGHNT, YENEEA. The ends lost 4 bases at V and 2 bases at J; junction bases unmatched: 3. The CDR3 is 16 amino acids. Assay: immunoSEQ multiplex PCR; the TCRdb copy retains only in-frame clones and omits some. The repertoire holds about 250,000 clones, with 84% as singletons. V gene TRBV11-3 combines with J gene TRBJ2-2; 11 bases map to TRBD1. Input material: peripheral blood. The sequence came from a woman in her forties who had recovered from COVID-19. The CDR3 DNA reads as TGTGCCAGCAGCTCAGGGACAGGGGGAAACACCGGGGAGCTGTTTTTT. Translating it yields CASSSGTGGNTGELFF.